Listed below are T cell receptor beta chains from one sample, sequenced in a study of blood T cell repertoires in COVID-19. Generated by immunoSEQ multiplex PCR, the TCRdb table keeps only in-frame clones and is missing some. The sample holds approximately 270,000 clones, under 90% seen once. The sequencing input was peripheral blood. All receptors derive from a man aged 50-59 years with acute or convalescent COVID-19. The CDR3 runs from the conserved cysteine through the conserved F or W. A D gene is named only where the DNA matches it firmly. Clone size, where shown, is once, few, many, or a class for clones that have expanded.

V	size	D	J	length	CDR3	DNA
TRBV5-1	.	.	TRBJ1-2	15	CASSPGQGATYGYTF	TGCGCCAGCAGCCCAGGGCAAGGGGCCACCTATGGCTACACCTTC
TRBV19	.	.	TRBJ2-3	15	CASSIGQAITDTQYF	TGTGCCAGTAGTATTGGTCAGGCGATCACAGATACGCAGTATTTT
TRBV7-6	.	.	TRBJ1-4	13	CASSPPPGGGLFF	TGTGCCAGCAGCCCCCCTCCGGGAGGGGGACTGTTTTTT
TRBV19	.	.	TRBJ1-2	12	CASSSGGRSYTF	TGTGCCAGTAGTAGCGGCGGAAGGAGCTACACCTTC
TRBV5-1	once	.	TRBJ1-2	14	CASSLEGTQGGYTF	TGCGCCAGCAGCTTGGAGGGCACCCAGGGTGGCTACACCTTC
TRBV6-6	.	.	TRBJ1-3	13	CASRADSGNTIYF	TGTGCCAGCAGGGCCGACTCTGGAAACACCATATATTTT
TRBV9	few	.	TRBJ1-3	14	CASSVASFGNTIYF	TGTGCCAGCAGCGTAGCCAGTTTTGGAAACACCATATATTTT
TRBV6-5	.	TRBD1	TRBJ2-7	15	CASSYSLGTGGEQYF	TGTGCCAGCAGTTACTCTCTCGGGACAGGGGGTGAGCAGTACTTC
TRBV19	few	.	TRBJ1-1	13	CASSTQMNTEAFF	TGTGCCAGTAGTACACAGATGAACACTGAAGCTTTCTTT
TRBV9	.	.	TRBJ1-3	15	CASSVVPGHGNTIYF	TGTGCCAGCAGCGTAGTCCCAGGGCATGGAAACACCATATATTTT
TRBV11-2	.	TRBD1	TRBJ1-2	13	CASSPGTGKGYTF	TGTGCCAGCAGCCCCGGGACAGGGAAGGGCTACACCTTC
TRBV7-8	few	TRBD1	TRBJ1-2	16	CASSFGIPGQNYGYTF	TGTGCCAGCAGTTTTGGGATACCGGGACAGAACTATGGCTACACCTTC
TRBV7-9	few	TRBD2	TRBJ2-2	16	CASSQGPGGNTGELFF	TGTGCCAGCAGCCAAGGACCGGGGGGAAACACCGGGGAGCTGTTTTTT
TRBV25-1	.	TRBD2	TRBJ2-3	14	CASSVAGATDTQYF	TGTGCCAGCAGTGTAGCGGGGGCCACAGATACGCAGTATTTT
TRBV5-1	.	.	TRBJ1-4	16	CASSLGGTQANEKLFF	TGCGCCAGCAGCTTGGGCGGGACGCAAGCTAATGAAAAACTGTTTTTT
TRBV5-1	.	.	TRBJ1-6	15	CASSLGRGFNSPLHF	TGCGCCAGCAGCTTGGGGCGGGGGTTTAATTCACCCCTCCACTTT
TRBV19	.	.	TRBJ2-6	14	CASSISTGANVLTF	TGTGCCAGTAGTATTAGTACCGGGGCCAACGTCCTGACTTTC
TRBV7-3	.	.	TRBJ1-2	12	CASSSTGYGYTF	TGTGCCAGCAGCTCCACAGGGTATGGCTACACCTTC
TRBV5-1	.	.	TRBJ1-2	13	CASSAPENYGYTF	TGCGCCAGCAGCGCACCAGAAAACTATGGCTACACCTTC
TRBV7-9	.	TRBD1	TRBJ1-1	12	CASSWDRGPAFF	TGTGCCAGCAGCTGGGACAGGGGGCCGGCTTTCTTT
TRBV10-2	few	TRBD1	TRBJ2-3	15	CASGLGQGALDTQYF	TGCGCCAGCGGTCTGGGGCAGGGGGCTTTAGATACGCAGTATTTT
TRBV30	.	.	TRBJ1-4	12	CAWSVGQEKLFF	TGTGCCTGGAGTGTCGGACAGGAAAAACTGTTTTTT
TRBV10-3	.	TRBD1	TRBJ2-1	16	CAISDFDRGPDNEQFF	TGTGCCATCAGTGACTTCGACAGGGGACCCGACAATGAGCAGTTCTTC
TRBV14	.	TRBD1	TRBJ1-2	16	CASSQDLGTGSYGYTF	TGTGCCAGCAGCCAAGATCTGGGGACAGGTTCTTATGGCTACACCTTC
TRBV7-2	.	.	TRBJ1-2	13	CASSFDPGRGYTF	TGTGCCAGCAGCTTTGACCCCGGGAGGGGCTACACCTTC
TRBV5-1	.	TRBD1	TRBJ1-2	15	CASSGDRTGGYGYTF	TGCGCCAGCAGCGGCGACAGGACAGGCGGCTATGGCTACACCTTC
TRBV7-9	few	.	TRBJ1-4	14	CASSSSGADEKLFF	TGTGCCAGCAGCTCCTCAGGGGCGGACGAAAAACTGTTTTTT
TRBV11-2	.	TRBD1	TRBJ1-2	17	CASSPKPGQGPFDGYTF	TGTGCCAGCAGCCCCAAACCGGGACAGGGGCCCTTTGATGGCTACACCTTC
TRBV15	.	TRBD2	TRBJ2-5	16	CATSRGSGGAQETQYF	TGTGCCACCAGCAGGGGGAGCGGGGGGGCCCAAGAGACCCAGTACTTC
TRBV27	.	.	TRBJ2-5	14	CASSLSIRAETQYF	TGTGCCAGCAGTTTATCGATCAGGGCGGAGACCCAGTACTTC
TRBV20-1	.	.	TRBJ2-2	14	CSASTRADTGELFF	TGCAGTGCTAGTACCAGGGCCGACACCGGGGAGCTGTTTTTT
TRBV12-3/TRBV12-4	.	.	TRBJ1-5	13	CASSAQGNQPQHF	TGTGCCAGCAGTGCACAGGGAAATCAGCCCCAGCATTTT
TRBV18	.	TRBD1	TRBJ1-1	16	CASSPGVTGPDTEAFF	TGTGCCAGCTCACCTGGGGTGACAGGGCCGGACACTGAAGCTTTCTTT
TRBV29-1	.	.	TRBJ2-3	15	CSVAFGQRGTDTQYF	TGCAGCGTTGCTTTTGGGCAGCGGGGCACAGATACGCAGTATTTT
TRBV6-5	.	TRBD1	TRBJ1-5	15	CASSYSGQVAEPQHF	TGTGCCAGCAGTTACTCGGGACAGGTCGCGGAGCCCCAGCATTTT
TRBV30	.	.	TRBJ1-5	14	CAWSGDSSNQPQHF	TGTGCCTGGTCGGGAGATTCTAGCAATCAGCCCCAGCATTTT
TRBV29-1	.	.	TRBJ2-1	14	CSFVDPSSFHEQFF	TGCAGCTTCGTAGACCCTAGCAGTTTCCATGAGCAGTTCTTC
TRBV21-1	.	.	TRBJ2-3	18	CASSPRRLAGDHTDTQYF	TGTGCCAGCAGCCCCCGCAGACTAGCGGGGGACCACACAGATACGCAGTATTTT
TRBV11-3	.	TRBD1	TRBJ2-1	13	CASSRQGANEQFF	TGTGCCAGCAGCCGACAGGGGGCAAATGAGCAGTTCTTC
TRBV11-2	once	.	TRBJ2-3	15	CASSPRPGVTDTQYF	TGTGCCAGCAGCCCCCGTCCCGGGGTCACAGATACGCAGTATTTT
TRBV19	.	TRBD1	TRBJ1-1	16	CASSTLDRHMNTEAFF	TGTGCCAGTAGTACCTTGGACAGGCACATGAACACTGAAGCTTTCTTT
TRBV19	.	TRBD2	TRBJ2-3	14	CASRTSGGPNTQYF	TGTGCCAGTAGGACTAGCGGGGGCCCTAATACGCAGTATTTT
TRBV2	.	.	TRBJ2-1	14	CASTSRGAYNEQFF	TGTGCCAGCACCTCCCGGGGGGCATACAATGAGCAGTTCTTC
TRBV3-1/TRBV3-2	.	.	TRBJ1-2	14	CASSQRRGFGGYTF	TGTGCCAGCAGCCAACGAAGAGGGTTTGGGGGCTACACCTTC
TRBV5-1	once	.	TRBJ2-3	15	CASKRSDPSTDTQYF	TGCGCCAGCAAGAGAAGCGATCCTAGCACAGATACGCAGTATTTT
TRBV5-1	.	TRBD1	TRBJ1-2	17	CASSLTPGQGISYGYTF	TGCGCCAGCAGCTTGACGCCGGGACAGGGGATTAGCTATGGCTACACCTTC
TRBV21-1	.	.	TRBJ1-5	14	CASSKWAAYQPQHF	TGTGCCAGCAGCAAATGGGCCGCCTATCAGCCCCAGCATTTT
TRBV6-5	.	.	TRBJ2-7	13	CASSRYSGQLQYF	TGTGCCAGCAGCCGTTACTCAGGACAGCTTCAGTACTTC
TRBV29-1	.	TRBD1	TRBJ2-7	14	CSVVGTGGPTPQYF	TGCAGCGTTGTGGGGACAGGGGGCCCTACGCCGCAGTACTTC
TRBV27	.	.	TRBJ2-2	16	CASSPWTAGHTGELFF	TGTGCCAGCAGTCCGTGGACAGCGGGACACACCGGGGAGCTGTTTTTT
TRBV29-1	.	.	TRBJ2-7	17	CSAIVLRQELGTYEQYF	TGCAGCGCTATAGTCCTTAGACAGGAATTGGGCACCTACGAGCAGTACTTC
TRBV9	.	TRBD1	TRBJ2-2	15	CASSEGGQGTGELFF	TGTGCCAGCAGCGAGGGGGGACAGGGGACCGGGGAGCTGTTTTTT
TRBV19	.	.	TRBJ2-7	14	CASSRTGQTYEQYF	TGTGCCAGTAGTAGGACCGGACAAACCTACGAGCAGTACTTC